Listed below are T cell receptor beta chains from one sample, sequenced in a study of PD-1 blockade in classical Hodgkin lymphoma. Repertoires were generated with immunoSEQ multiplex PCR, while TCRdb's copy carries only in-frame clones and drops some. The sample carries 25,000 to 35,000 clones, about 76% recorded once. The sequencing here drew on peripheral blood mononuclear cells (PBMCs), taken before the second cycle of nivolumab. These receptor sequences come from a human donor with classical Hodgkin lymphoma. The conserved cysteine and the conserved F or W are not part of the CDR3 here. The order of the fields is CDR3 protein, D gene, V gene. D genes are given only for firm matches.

ASSIAYRSGEQY	-	TRBV19
ASSVLQTVQGAYGYT	TRBD1	TRBV6-1
ASSLLRNTGELF	-	TRBV28
ASSNQGGELF	-	TRBV6-1
ASSSDGGGCNQPQH	-	TRBV6-7
ASSGSDNEKLF	-	TRBV18
SVFGGPPPPDTQY	-	TRBV29-1
ASSPGYTYEQY	-	TRBV5-5
ASSPFGEGTGAGRYEQY	-	TRBV28
ASSFRLAGSYEQY	TRBD2	TRBV7-2
ASSSGRNFYEQY	-	TRBV7-9
ASSLAGTSGGTNEQY	TRBD2	TRBV5-1
AISGQTSNQPQH	-	TRBV10-3
ASSYIGTGDEQY	TRBD1	TRBV6-6
ASSPLSGDTGELF	-	TRBV4-1
ATSAGLNTEAF	-	TRBV19
ASSRTWQETQY	-	TRBV2
ASSSRSRNTEAF	-	TRBV5-4
ASSSGQGGYT	TRBD1	TRBV7-9
ASSYQQGADTQY	-	TRBV6-6
ASSLSHLSGSVYEQY	TRBD2	TRBV27
ASSLDPDRAYEQF	TRBD1	TRBV5-1
ASIGGTVTNYGYT	TRBD1	TRBV2
ASSLGPHLNEKLF	-	TRBV7-2
AVQGSFSNEQF	-	TRBV2
ASSLMGETQY	-	TRBV7-6
ASSSLAGGGETQY	TRBD2	TRBV7-6
ASSIRGRNTGELF	TRBD1	TRBV19
ASSFRGGYEQF	TRBD2	TRBV7-7
ASSLIAGLNQETQY	TRBD2	TRBV28
ASSLGSRGPTEAF	-	TRBV5-1